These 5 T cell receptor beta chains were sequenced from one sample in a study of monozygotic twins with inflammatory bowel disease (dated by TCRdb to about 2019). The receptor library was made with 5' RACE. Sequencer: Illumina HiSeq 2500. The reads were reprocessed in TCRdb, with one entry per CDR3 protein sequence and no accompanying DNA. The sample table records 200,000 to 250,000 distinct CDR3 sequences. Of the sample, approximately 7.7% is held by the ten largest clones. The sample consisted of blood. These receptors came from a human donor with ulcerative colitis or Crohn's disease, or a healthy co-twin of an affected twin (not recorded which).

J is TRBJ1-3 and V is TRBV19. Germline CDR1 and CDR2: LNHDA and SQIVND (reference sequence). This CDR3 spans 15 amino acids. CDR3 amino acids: CASSITEGSGNTIYF.

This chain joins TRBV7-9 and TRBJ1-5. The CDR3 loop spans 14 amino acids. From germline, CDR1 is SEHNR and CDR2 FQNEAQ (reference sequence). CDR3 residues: CASSPEGFDQPQHF.

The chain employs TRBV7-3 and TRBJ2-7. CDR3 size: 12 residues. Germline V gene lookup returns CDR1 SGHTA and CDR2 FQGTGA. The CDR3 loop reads CASSSLGDEQYF.

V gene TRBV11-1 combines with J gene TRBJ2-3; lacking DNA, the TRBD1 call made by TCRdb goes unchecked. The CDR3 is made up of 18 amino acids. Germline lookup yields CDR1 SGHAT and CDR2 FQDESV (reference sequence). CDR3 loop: CASSPRLGEAGVADTQYF.

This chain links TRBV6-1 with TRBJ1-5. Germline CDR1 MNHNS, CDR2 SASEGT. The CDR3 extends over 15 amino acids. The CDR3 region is CARHPGLDSNQPQHF.